A single sample is the source of the 12 T cell receptor beta chains below, sequenced in a study of CD8+CD57+ T cells in acquired aplastic anemia (dated by TCRdb to 2017 to 2018). Flow cytometry had shown CD8+CD57+ cell expansion in the patients selected for sequencing. Sequencer: Illumina HiSeq 2000. Genomic DNA served as template for TCR beta VDJ combination and CDR3 sequence profiling. The public sequencing data were trimmed at Q25 with fastp and processed into clonotypes with MiXCR by TCRdb, which kept only in-frame beta chains. Here each entry gathers all rows of one CDR3 protein and keeps the most common genes and DNA. Within this sample are approximately 200,000 distinct CDR3 sequences, with 40% to 60% of them counted one time only. Around 20% of the sample is taken by the ten largest. The sample was sorted CD4+, CD8+, or CD8+CD57+ T cells (not recorded which) from PBMCs. The receptors shown here come from a human donor with aplastic anemia.

J is TRBJ2-2 and V is TRBV7-3, with D maybe TRBD1 (5 bases). Trimming cost V 2 bases and J 4 bases, with 11 bases left between them. Germline CDR1 and CDR2: SGHTA and FQGTGA. The CDR3 consists of 15 residues. The CDR3 bases are TGTGCCAGCAGCTTACTACCGCAGGGCACCGGGGAGCTGTTTTTT. It is translated as CASSLLPQGTGELFF.

The V and J genes are TRBV20-1 and TRBJ2-2; TRBD2 aligns across 8 bases. V trimming: 2 bases; J trimming: 4 bases; junction bases outside the gene matches: 3. The CDR3 length is 14 residues. Germline values: CDR1 DFQATT, CDR2 SNEGSKA (reference sequence). The CDR3 is CSARPAGVTGELFF. In nucleotides, the CDR3 is TGCAGTGCTAGACCAGCGGGAGTCACCGGGGAGCTGTTTTTT.

The chain is built from TRBV19 and TRBJ1-5; tentative D call: TRBD1 (5 bases). The CDR3 is made up of 14 amino acids. Trimming shortened V by 7 bases and J by 1 base, and 11 bases separated the two germline ends. Germline-derived CDR1 and CDR2 are LNHDA and SQIVND (reference sequence). CDR3 sequence: CASMVGGSNQPQHF. The CDR3 DNA reads TGTGCCAGTATGGTTGGGGGAAGCAATCAGCCCCAGCATTTT.

In its sample, this clonotype was seen many times. This chain connects TRBV6-1 to TRBJ1-3; TRBD1 might be the D (5 bases). From germline, CDR1 is MNHNS and CDR2 SASEGT. The CDR3 totals 14 residues. Trimming took off 2 bases at V and 2 bases at J, with 7 bases between the two ends. The CDR3 region has the DNA TGTGCCAGCAGTGAATCAGGGACTGGAAACACCATATATTTT. Translating it yields CASSESGTGNTIYF.

This clonotype was counted many times. This sequence joins TRBV12-3 or TRBV12-4 and TRBJ2-3; 8 nucleotides agree with TRBD2. The CDR3 covers 15 residues. CDR3 nucleotides: TGTGCTAGCGGGGACGTCCTAGAGGCAACAGATACGCAGTATTTT. Translated, it gives CASGDVLEATDTQYF.

The sample holds many counts of this clonotype. The chain has TRBV7-9 and TRBJ1-2; D call uncertain. V was shortened by 5 bases and J by 1 base, with 11 bases between the two germline ends. CDR3 size: 14 residues. Per germline, CDR1 SEHNR and CDR2 FQNEAQ (reference sequence). Here the CDR3 DNA reads TGTGCCAGCAGCCCCAGCTCGATTAACTATGGCTACACCTTC. Its protein is CASSPSSINYGYTF.

This clonotype was seen ten or more times. The chain combines TRBV9 with TRBJ2-3; TRBD2 matches at 15 bases. This CDR3 contains 19 residues. Germline loops: CDR1 SGDLS, CDR2 YYNGEE. The V segment lost 4 bases and the J segment 2 bases; nucleotides outside the gene matches: 11. The CDR3 protein is CASSRLGGTSGGNTDTQYF. In DNA form, the CDR3 reads TGTGCCAGCAGCCGATTGGGGGGGACTAGCGGGGGGAACACAGATACGCAGTATTTT.

A note on this clonotype: A read error is possible here, since a much larger clone lies one base away. The chain combines TRBV5-1 with TRBJ2-7; no firm D call. Deletions cut 4 bases from V and 4 bases from J, with 12 bases between. Germline V gene data show CDR1 as SGHRS and CDR2 as YFSETQ. The CDR3 extends over 13 amino acids. This chain's CDR3 is CASSLPSLYEQYF. CDR3 nucleotides: TGCGCCAGCAGCCTCCCCTCCCTATACGAGCAGTACTTC.

This clonotype has a count of ten or more. This chain links TRBV12-3 or TRBV12-4 with TRBJ1-5; D gene unclear. This CDR3 is built from 12 residues. V was pared by 3 bases and J by 4 bases, with 4 bases between. The CDR3 region has the DNA TGTGCCAGCAGTTTTGGGAATCAGCCCCAGCATTTT. Protein product: CASSFGNQPQHF.

Many counts were recorded for this clonotype. V is TRBV5-1 and J is TRBJ2-3; TRBD1 agrees at 8 bases. There are 15 residues in the CDR3. Per the germline V gene, CDR1 is SGHRS and CDR2 is YFSETQ. The trim removed 1 base at V and 3 bases at J, leaving 4 bases unmatched. The CDR3 loop is CASSLTQGATDTQYF. CDR3 bases: TGCGCCAGCAGCTTGACTCAGGGGGCTACAGATACGCAGTATTTT. Full variable domain (outside the CDR3, taken from reference TRBV5-1 and TRBJ2-3): KAGVTQTPRYLIKTRGQQVTLSCSPISGHRSVSWYQQTPGQGLQFLFEYFSETQRNKGNFPGRFSGRQFSNSRSEMNVSTLELGDSALYLCASSLTQGATDTQYFGPGTRLTVL.

This chain uses TRBV19 with TRBJ1-2; the D gene is possibly TRBD1 (6 bases). The CDR3 sequence is 14 residues long. V lost 1 base, J lost 2 bases, and 8 bases lay in between. CDR1 and CDR2 (germline): LNHDA, SQIVND (reference sequence). This CDR3 reads CASSIGQDNYGYTF. The CDR3 DNA follows: TGTGCCAGTAGTATAGGACAGGACAACTATGGCTACACCTTC.

The sample holds many counts of this clonotype. The rearrangement links TRBV5-1 to TRBJ2-5; 9 bases line up with TRBD2. Germline assignment: CDR1 SGHRS and CDR2 YFSETQ. After removal of 4 bases from V and 5 bases from J, the junction contained 12 bases not matched to a gene. CDR3 length: 16 amino acids. This CDR3 reads CASSPTSGPAEETQYF. The CDR3 nucleotides are TGCGCCAGCAGCCCTACTAGCGGGCCCGCCGAGGAGACCCAGTACTTC.